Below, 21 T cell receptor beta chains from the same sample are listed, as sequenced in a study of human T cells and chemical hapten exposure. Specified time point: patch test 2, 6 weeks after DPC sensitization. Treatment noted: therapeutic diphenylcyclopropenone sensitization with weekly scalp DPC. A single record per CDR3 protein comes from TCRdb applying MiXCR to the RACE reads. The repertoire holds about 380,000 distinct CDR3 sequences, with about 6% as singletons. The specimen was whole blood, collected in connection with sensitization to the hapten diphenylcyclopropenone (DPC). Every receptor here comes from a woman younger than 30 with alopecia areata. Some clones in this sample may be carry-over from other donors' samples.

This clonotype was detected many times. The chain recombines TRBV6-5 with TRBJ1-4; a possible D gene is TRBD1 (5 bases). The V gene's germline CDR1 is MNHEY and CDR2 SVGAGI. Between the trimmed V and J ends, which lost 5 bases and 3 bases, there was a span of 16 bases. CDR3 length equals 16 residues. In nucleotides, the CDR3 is TGTGCCAGCAGTAAACCCCGGGACCGCCCTAATGAAAAACTGTTTTTT. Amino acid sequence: CASSKPRDRPNEKLFF.

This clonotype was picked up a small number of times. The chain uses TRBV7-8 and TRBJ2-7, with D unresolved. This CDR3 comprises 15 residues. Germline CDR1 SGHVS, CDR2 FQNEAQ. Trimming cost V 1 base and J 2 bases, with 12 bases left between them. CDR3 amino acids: CASSLGAPLTYEQYF. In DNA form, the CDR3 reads TGTGCCAGCAGCTTAGGTGCCCCCTTGACCTACGAGCAGTACTTC. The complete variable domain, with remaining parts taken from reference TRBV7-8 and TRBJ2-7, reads GAGVSQSPRYKVAKRGQDVALRCDPISGHVSLFWYQQALGQGPEFLTYFQNEAQLDKSGLPSDRFFAERPEGSVSTLKIQRTQQEDSAVYLCASSLGAPLTYEQYFGPGTRLTVT.

In nucleotides, the CDR3 is TGTGCCAGCAGCTCAAGACTTACCACAGATACGCAGTATTTT. Its translation is CASSSRLTTDTQYF. V usage is TRBV7-2 and J usage is TRBJ2-3; no reliable D call. This CDR3 region has 14 residues. Trimming removed 4 bases from V and 2 bases from J, with 10 bases in between. Germline CDR1 reads SGHTA; CDR2 reads FQGNSA. Based on the CDR3 plus reference TRBV7-2 and TRBJ2-3, the full variable domain is GAGVSQSPSNKVTEKGKDVELRCDPISGHTALYWYRQSLGQGLEFLIYFQGNSAPDKSGLPSDRFSAERTGGSVSTLTIQRTQQEDSAVYLCASSSRLTTDTQYFGPGTRLTVL.

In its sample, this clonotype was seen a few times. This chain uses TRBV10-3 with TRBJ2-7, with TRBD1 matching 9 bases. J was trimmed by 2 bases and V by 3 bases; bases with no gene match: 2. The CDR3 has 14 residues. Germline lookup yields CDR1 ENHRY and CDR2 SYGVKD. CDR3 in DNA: TGTGCCATCAGTGAAGGGACAGGGCCCTACGAGCAGTACTTC. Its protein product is CAISEGTGPYEQYF.

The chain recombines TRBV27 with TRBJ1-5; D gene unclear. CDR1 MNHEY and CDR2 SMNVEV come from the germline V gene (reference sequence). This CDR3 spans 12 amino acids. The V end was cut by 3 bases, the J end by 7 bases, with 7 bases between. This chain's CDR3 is CASSFQDQPQHF. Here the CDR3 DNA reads TGTGCCAGCAGTTTCCAAGACCAGCCCCAGCATTTT.

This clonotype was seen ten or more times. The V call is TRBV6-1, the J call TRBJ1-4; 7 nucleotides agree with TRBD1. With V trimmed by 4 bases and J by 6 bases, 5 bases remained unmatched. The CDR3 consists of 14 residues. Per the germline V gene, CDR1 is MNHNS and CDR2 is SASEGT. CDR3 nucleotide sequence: TGTGCCAGCAGTGTCTCCGACAGGGATGAAAAACTGTTTTTT. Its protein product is CASSVSDRDEKLFF.

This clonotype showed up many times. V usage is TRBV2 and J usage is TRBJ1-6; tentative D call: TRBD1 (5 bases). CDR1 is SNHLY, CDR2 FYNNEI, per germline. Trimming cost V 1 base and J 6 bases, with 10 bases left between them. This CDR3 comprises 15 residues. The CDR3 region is CASSEEGRANSPLHF. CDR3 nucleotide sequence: TGTGCCAGCAGTGAAGAGGGACGTGCTAATTCACCCCTCCACTTT.

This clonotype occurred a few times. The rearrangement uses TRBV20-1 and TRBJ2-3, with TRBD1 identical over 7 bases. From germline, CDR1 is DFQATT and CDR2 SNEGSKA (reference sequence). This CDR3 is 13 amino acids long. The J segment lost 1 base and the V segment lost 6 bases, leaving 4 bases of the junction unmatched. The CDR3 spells CSARGGRTDTQYF. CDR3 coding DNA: TGCAGTGCCCGAGGGGGCCGCACAGATACGCAGTATTTT.

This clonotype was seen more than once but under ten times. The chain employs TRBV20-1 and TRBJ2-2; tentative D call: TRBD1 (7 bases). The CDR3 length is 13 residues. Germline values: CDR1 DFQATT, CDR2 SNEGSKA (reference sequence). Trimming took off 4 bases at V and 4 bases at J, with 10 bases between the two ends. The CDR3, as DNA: TGCAGTGCTATCCAGGGGGGCACCGGGGAGCTGTTTTTT. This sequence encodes CSAIQGGTGELFF.

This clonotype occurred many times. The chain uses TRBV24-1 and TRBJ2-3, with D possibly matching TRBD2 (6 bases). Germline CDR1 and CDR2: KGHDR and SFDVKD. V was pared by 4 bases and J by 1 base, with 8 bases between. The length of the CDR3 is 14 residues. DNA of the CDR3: TGTGCCACCAGTGAAACGGGGGGCACAGATACGCAGTATTTT. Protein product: CATSETGGTDTQYF.

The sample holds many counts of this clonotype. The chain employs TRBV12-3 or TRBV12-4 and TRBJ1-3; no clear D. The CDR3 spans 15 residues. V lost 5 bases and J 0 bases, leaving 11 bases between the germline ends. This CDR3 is CASSPGRSSGNTIYF. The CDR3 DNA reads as TGTGCCAGCAGTCCCGGACGGAGCTCTGGAAACACCATATATTTT.

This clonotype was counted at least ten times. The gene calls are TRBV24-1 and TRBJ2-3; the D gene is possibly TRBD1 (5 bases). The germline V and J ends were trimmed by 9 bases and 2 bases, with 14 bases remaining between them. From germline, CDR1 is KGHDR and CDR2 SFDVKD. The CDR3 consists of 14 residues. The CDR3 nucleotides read TGTGCCACCGAAGAAGGGGCGTCCACAGATACGCAGTATTTT. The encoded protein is CATEEGASTDTQYF.

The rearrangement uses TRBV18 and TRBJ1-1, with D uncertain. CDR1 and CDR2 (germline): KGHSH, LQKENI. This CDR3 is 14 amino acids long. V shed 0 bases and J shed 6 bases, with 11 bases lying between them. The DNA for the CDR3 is TGTGCCAGCTCACCACCGGCGCAGAAGGCTGAAGCTTTCTTT. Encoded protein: CASSPPAQKAEAFF. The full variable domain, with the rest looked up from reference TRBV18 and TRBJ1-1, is NAGVMQNPRHLVRRRGQEARLRCSPMKGHSHVYWYRQLPEEGLKFMVYLQKENIIDESGMPKERFSAEFPKEGPSILRIQQVVRGDSAAYFCASSPPAQKAEAFFGQGTRLTVV.

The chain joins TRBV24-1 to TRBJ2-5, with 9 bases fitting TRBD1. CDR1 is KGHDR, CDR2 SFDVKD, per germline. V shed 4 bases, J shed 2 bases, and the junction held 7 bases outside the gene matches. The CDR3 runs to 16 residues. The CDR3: CATSDPGTGWQETQYF. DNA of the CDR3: TGTGCCACCAGTGACCCTGGGACAGGGTGGCAAGAGACCCAGTACTTC.

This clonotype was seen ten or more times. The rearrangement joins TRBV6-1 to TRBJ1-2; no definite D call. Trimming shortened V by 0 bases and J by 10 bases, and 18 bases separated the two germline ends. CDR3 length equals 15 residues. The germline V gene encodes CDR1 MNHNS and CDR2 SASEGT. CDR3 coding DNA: TGTGCCAGCAGTGAAGCGCGACGGCCCGATAAGGACTACACCTTC. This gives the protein CASSEARRPDKDYTF.

In DNA form, the CDR3 reads TGTGCCAGCCAGGGGGGCCAGGCAGATACGCAGTATTTT. As protein: CASQGGQADTQYF. The rearrangement links TRBV11-1 to TRBJ2-3, with D possibly TRBD1 on 7 matching bases. Germline CDR1 is SGHAT and CDR2 is FQDESV (reference sequence). The V gene lost 8 bases and the J gene lost 4 bases, with 13 bases spanning the gap. The CDR3 consists of 13 residues.

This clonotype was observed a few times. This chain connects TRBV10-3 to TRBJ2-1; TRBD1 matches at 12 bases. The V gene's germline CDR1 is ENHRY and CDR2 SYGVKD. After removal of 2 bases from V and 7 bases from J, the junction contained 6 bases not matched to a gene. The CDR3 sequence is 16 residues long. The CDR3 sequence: CAISEEGQGALNEQFF. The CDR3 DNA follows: TGTGCCATCAGTGAGGAGGGACAGGGGGCGCTTAATGAGCAGTTCTTC.

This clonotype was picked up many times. The DNA of the CDR3 is TGTGCCAGCTCACCGCTCCCCGGGACAGTTAATGAAAAACTGTTTTTT. It encodes CASSPLPGTVNEKLFF. V usage is TRBV18 and J usage is TRBJ1-4, with TRBD1 identical over 7 bases. Germline trimming cut 3 bases from V and 4 bases from J; bases unmatched to any gene: 8. The germline V gene encodes CDR1 KGHSH and CDR2 LQKENI. The CDR3 has 16 amino acids.

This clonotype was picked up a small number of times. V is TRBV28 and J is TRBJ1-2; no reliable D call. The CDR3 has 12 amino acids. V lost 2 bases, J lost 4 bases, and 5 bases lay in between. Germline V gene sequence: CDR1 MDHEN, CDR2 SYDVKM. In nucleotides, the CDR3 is TGTGCCAGCAGTTTACACCTCTATGGCTACACCTTC. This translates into CASSLHLYGYTF.

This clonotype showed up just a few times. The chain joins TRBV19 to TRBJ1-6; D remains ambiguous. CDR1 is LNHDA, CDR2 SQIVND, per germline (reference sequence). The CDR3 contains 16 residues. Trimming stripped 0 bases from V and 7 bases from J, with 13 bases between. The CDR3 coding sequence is TGTGCCAGTAGTATAGATCAGCGGCAGGCGAATTCACCCCTCCACTTT. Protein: CASSIDQRQANSPLHF.

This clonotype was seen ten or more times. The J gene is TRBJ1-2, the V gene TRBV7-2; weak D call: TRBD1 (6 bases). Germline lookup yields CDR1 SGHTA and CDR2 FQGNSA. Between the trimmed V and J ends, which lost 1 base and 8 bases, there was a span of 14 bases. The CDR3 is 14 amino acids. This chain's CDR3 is CASSLDQAGAGYTF. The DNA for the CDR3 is TGTGCCAGCAGCTTAGACCAGGCAGGGGCCGGCTACACCTTC.